The next 6 T cell receptor beta chains were all read from a single sample in a study of CD8 T cells in ankylosing spondylitis. TCRdb itself ran the 5' RACE reads through MiXCR, one entry per CDR3 protein. The data contain around 130,000 distinct CDR3 sequences, about 6.5% of them seen just once; the ten biggest clones take up 12%. The sample consisted of blood, either unsorted or a sorted T cell fraction (not recorded which). These receptors came from a male donor with ankylosing spondylitis or in good health (not recorded which).

Many counts were recorded for this clonotype. The V and J genes are TRBV11-3 and TRBJ2-6; D is tentatively TRBD1 or TRBD2 (5 bases each). V lost 3 bases, J lost 0 bases, and 9 bases lay in between. The length of the CDR3 is 16 residues. Germline V gives CDR1 SGHNT, CDR2 YENEEA. The CDR3 sequence is CASSLGPASGANVLTF. Written as DNA, the CDR3 is TGTGCCAGCAGCTTGGGACCGGCCTCTGGGGCCAACGTCCTGACTTTC.

This clonotype has a handful of counts. The chain couples TRBV21-1 to TRBJ1-5. TRBV21-1 is described as a pseudogene. There are 17 residues in the CDR3. Written as DNA, the CDR3 is TGTGCCAGCAGCATACCGCCAAAGGAGGGGCGCAATCAGCCCCAGCATTTT. This codes for CASSIPPKEGRNQPQHF.

In this sample, this clonotype turned up many times. The J gene is TRBJ2-7, the V gene TRBV20-1, with 11 bases matching TRBD2. The CDR3 is made up of 15 amino acids. Unmatched junction bases numbered 11, after V lost 5 bases and J lost 5 bases. Germline V CDR1 and CDR2: DFQATT, SNEGSKA (reference sequence). The CDR3 protein is CSASLAGGPSDEQYF. The DNA of the CDR3 is TGCAGTGCTTCCTTAGCGGGAGGGCCTTCCGACGAGCAGTACTTC.

This clonotype was picked up many times. V is TRBV9 and J is TRBJ2-1; weak D call: TRBD2 (6 bases). Germline V gene lookup returns CDR1 SGDLS and CDR2 YYNGEE. The CDR3 is 14 residues long. V shed 3 bases and J shed 9 bases, with 16 bases lying between them. The CDR3 loop reads CASSAGLTSREQFF. Here the CDR3 DNA reads TGTGCCAGCAGCGCGGGACTGACTAGTCGTGAGCAGTTCTTC.

This clonotype has at least ten counts. The J gene is TRBJ2-3, the V gene TRBV7-2; D not certain. The CDR3 consists of 14 residues. Germline CDR1 reads SGHTA; CDR2 reads FQGNSA. Trimming left V 5 bases short and J 0 bases short, with 9 bases between. The CDR3 coding sequence is TGTGCCAGCAGCCGTGGCGGAAGCACAGATACGCAGTATTTT. This sequence encodes CASSRGGSTDTQYF.

This clonotype was detected many times. The V and J genes are TRBV14 and TRBJ1-6; D gene unclear. Germline lookup yields CDR1 SGHDN and CDR2 FVKESK. The V and J ends lost 1 base and 10 bases respectively, with 2 bases between them. The CDR3 consists of 11 residues. In nucleotides, the CDR3 is TGTGCCAGCAGCCAAGGGTCACCCCTCCACTTT. Amino acids: CASSQGSPLHF.